Listed below are T cell receptor beta chains from one sample, sequenced in a study of shared clonotypes between healthy human individuals. TCRdb's table, derived via immunoSEQ multiplex PCR, lists solely in-frame clones and lacks some. The sample contains 780,000 or so clones, roughly two thirds of which appear only once. The sequenced material came from memory CD4+ T cells sorted from blood. The receptors derive from a woman aged 25-40 years in good health. The CDR3 runs from the conserved cysteine through the conserved F or W. Each record gives: D gene, clone size, V gene, J gene, CDR3 DNA, CDR3 protein. D genes are given only for firm matches. Size tells how often a clone was seen (once, few, many) or the class of an expanded clone, and some rows leave it out.

>TRBD1|.|TRBV28|TRBJ2-3
TGTGCCAGCAGTTTCTCCAACCCGGGACAGGGTTTATCAGATACGCAGTATTTT
CASSFSNPGQGLSDTQYF
>.|.|TRBV18|TRBJ2-7
TGTGCCAGCTCACCGGGGATCGAGCAGTACTTC
CASSPGIEQYF
>TRBD2|.|TRBV29-1|TRBJ2-1
TGCAGCGTTGTCAAGGTGGGCGGGAGCTCCTACAATGAGCAGTTCTTC
CSVVKVGGSSYNEQFF
>TRBD1|.|TRBV5-4|TRBJ2-5
TGTGCCAGCAGGGACGGGACAGCACAAGAGACCCAGTACTTC
CASRDGTAQETQYF
>.|.|TRBV7-2|TRBJ2-7
TGTGCCAGCAGCCCCTGGGACTCCTCCTACGAGCAGTACTTC
CASSPWDSSYEQYF
>.|.|TRBV11-2|TRBJ2-3
TGTGCCAGCAGCTTACCAACAGGGTGGGAGGACGCAGATACGCAGTATTTT
CASSLPTGWEDADTQYF
>.|.|TRBV18|TRBJ2-7
TGTGCCAGCTCACCACGGGAAGAACCCATTGAGGGGCAGTACTTC
CASSPREEPIEGQYF
>.|.|TRBV5-1|TRBJ2-6
TGCGCCAGCAGCTCGATAGCGGTTGTTAGCTCTGGGGCCAACGTCCTGACTTTC
CASSSIAVVSSGANVLTF
>TRBD1|once|TRBV28|TRBJ1-1
TGTGCCAGCAGTTCAGGGACAGGGAACACTGAAGCTTTCTTT
CASSSGTGNTEAFF
>.|.|TRBV5-1|TRBJ2-2
TGCGCCAGCAGCTTAAGGGGGGCCACGAACACCGGGGAGCTGTTTTTT
CASSLRGATNTGELFF
>.|.|TRBV18|TRBJ2-1
TGTGCCAGCTCACCAGCGAATGAGCAGTTCTTC
CASSPANEQFF
>TRBD1|.|TRBV5-1|TRBJ2-5
TGCGCCAGCAGCGAACAGACAGGGGGCGGGGAGACCCAGTACTTC
CASSEQTGGGETQYF
>TRBD1|once|TRBV19|TRBJ2-2
TGTGCCAGTAGTATTAGAGGGACAGGGCGAACCGGGGAGCTGTTTTTT
CASSIRGTGRTGELFF
>.|.|TRBV6-5|TRBJ2-2
TGTGCCAGCGGACACCTCACCGGGGAGCTGTTTTTT
CASGHLTGELFF
>.|few|TRBV9|TRBJ2-3
TGTGCCAGCAGCGTAGTTACGGGTAGCACAGATACGCAGTATTTT
CASSVVTGSTDTQYF
>.|.|TRBV28|TRBJ1-5
TGTGCCAGCACCAGCTACGGGATTAGCAATCAGCCCCAGCATTTT
CASTSYGISNQPQHF
>TRBD1|.|TRBV7-8|TRBJ1-4
TGTGCCAGCAGCGCGTACCGGGACAGCCTAACTAATGAAAAACTGTTTTTT
CASSAYRDSLTNEKLFF
>.|.|TRBV20-1|TRBJ1-1
TGCAGTGCGAGGGAGGCTTTCTTT
CSAREAFF
>TRBD2|.|TRBV6-6|TRBJ2-7
TGTGCCAGCAGGATAGCGGGAGTTTACGAGCAGTACTTC
CASRIAGVYEQYF
>TRBD1|.|TRBV5-1|TRBJ2-3
TGCGCCAGCAGCTTGTTCCCGGGACAGGGGGCCACAGATACGCAGTATTTT
CASSLFPGQGATDTQYF
>TRBD2|.|TRBV7-3|TRBJ2-3
TGTGCCAGCAGCTCTAGCGGGGGTAGCACAGATACGCAGTATTTT
CASSSSGGSTDTQYF
>TRBD1|few|TRBV7-9|TRBJ1-5
TGTGCCAGCAGCTTACCCACAGGGGGCGTTCAGCATTTT
CASSLPTGGVQHF
>.|.|TRBV5-6|TRBJ1-5
TGTGCCAGCCCCGGCAGGAATCAGCCCCAGCATTTT
CASPGRNQPQHF
>.|few|TRBV30|TRBJ1-1
TGTGCCTGGAGTGTAAGTAGTCTTCGAGCTTTCTTT
CAWSVSSLRAFF
>TRBD2|few|TRBV27|TRBJ2-7
TGTGCCAGCAGTCCCTGGGTAGCGGGAGGTTCTGCCTACGAGCAGTACTTC
CASSPWVAGGSAYEQYF
>.|.|TRBV28|TRBJ2-7
TGTGCCAGCAGGAGGGATTACGAGCAGTACTTC
CASRRDYEQYF
>TRBD2|.|TRBV29-1|TRBJ2-1
TGCAGCGTTGACAAAGGACTAGCGGGAGGTAATGAGCAGTTCTTC
CSVDKGLAGGNEQFF
>.|.|TRBV10-3|TRBJ1-1
TGTGCCATCAGCCAGATAGAGAATGAAGCTTTCTTT
CAISQIENEAFF
>.|.|TRBV28|TRBJ2-7
TGTGCCAGCAGTACTACAGGATCCGGGTGGTACGAGCAGTACTTC
CASSTTGSGWYEQYF
>.|few|TRBV28|TRBJ2-5
TGTGCCAGCAGTCCTAGGGGAGGGGGACGAGAGACCCAGTACTTC
CASSPRGGGRETQYF
>.|.|TRBV2|TRBJ1-3
TGTGCCAGCAGTGAGAACAGCGCCTCTGGAAACACCATATATTTT
CASSENSASGNTIYF
>.|many|TRBV11-1|TRBJ2-1
TGTGCCAGCAGCGCTTACAATGAGCAGTTCTTC
CASSAYNEQFF
>.|.|TRBV28|TRBJ1-1
TGTGCCAGCCGGGACACACGTGGAGCTTTCTTT
CASRDTRGAFF
>.|.|TRBV30|TRBJ2-1
TGTGCGCGGCGAGGACGGGGAGGCGATGAGCAGTTCTTC
CARRGRGGDEQFF
>.|.|TRBV5-1|TRBJ1-2
TGCGCCAGCAGCTTGGGACAGGAGAACTATGGCTACACCTTC
CASSLGQENYGYTF
>TRBD2|.|TRBV11-3|TRBJ2-3
TGTGCCAGCAGCCGGGGACTAGCGGGGACCACAGATACGCAGTATTTT
CASSRGLAGTTDTQYF
>.|.|TRBV11-2|TRBJ2-2
TGTGCCAGCAGCTCCCAGGCCGGGGAGCTGTTTTTT
CASSSQAGELFF
>TRBD1|.|TRBV7-9|TRBJ2-3
TGTGCCAGCAGCGCGGGACAGGGAATCACAGATACGCAGTATTTT
CASSAGQGITDTQYF
>TRBD2|.|TRBV25-1|TRBJ2-1
TGTGCCAGCGGGGGACTAGCGGTCAATGAGCAGTTCTTC
CASGGLAVNEQFF
>TRBD2|.|TRBV5-4|TRBJ2-1
TGTGCCAGCAGCCACGGGACTAGCGGGGGTTACAATGAGCAGTTCTTC
CASSHGTSGGYNEQFF
>.|.|TRBV6-5|TRBJ1-1
TGTGCCAGCAGGTCGGGGGCCTCATTCACTGAAGCTTTCTTT
CASRSGASFTEAFF
>.|.|TRBV21-1|TRBJ1-1
TGTGCCAGCAGCAACGAGATATCGGCAGTACCCACTGAAGCTTTCTTT
CASSNEISAVPTEAFF
>.|.|TRBV12-1|TRBJ2-1
TGTGCCAGCAGCTTTGATAATGAGCAGTTCTTC
CASSFDNEQFF
>.|.|TRBV10-2|TRBJ2-1
TGCGCCAGCAGTGAGACCGGGGGACACTACAATGAGCAGTTCTTC
CASSETGGHYNEQFF
>.|.|TRBV6-1|TRBJ2-7
TGTGCCAGCAGTGAAAAGTTTGGGACGGCAATCTCCTACGAGCAGTACTTC
CASSEKFGTAISYEQYF
>TRBD2|.|TRBV4-2|TRBJ2-7
TGTGCCAGCAGCCAAGATTTAGGGGCGAGCGGGAGGGCCTACGAGCAGTACTTC
CASSQDLGASGRAYEQYF
>TRBD2|few|TRBV27|TRBJ2-7
TGTGCCAGCAGTTTATTTGCTAGCGGAACCTACGAGCAGTACTTC
CASSLFASGTYEQYF
>.|.|TRBV5-1|TRBJ2-3
TGCGCCAGCAGTAGCGGACCTAGCACAGATACGCAGTATTTT
CASSSGPSTDTQYF
>.|.|TRBV15|TRBJ2-7
TGTGCCACCAGCAGAGATTTAGGAGGGGCAGGGGAAACCTACGAGCAGTACTTC
CATSRDLGGAGETYEQYF
>.|.|TRBV2|TRBJ2-7
TGTGCCAGCAGTGTTTTGGGGCAGTACTTC
CASSVLGQYF
>.|.|TRBV4-2|TRBJ2-7
TGTGCCAGCAGCCAATTTCAGGATCTAGGGACCTACGAGCAGTACTTC
CASSQFQDLGTYEQYF
>.|.|TRBV6-4|TRBJ2-2
TGTGCCAGCAGTGACCTAGCGAACACCGGGGAGCTGTTTTTT
CASSDLANTGELFF
>.|.|TRBV28|TRBJ1-5
TGTGCCAGCAGAACGGAGCTCAACAATCAGCCCCAGCATTTT
CASRTELNNQPQHF
>.|.|TRBV7-8|TRBJ1-1
TGTGCCAGCAGCTTAGGACAGAACACTGAAGCTTTCTTT
CASSLGQNTEAFF
>.|.|TRBV28|TRBJ2-1
TGTGCCAGCAGTTCCCCGACCGGGAAATACAATGAGCAGTTCTTC
CASSSPTGKYNEQFF
>.|many|TRBV18|TRBJ2-5
TGTGCCAGCTCACCACCGGCGACAGCGAAAGAGACCCAGTACTTC
CASSPPATAKETQYF
>.|many|TRBV28|TRBJ1-1
TGTGCCAGCAGTTCAAGCAGGTTGGGGGGGAACACTGAAGCTTTCTTT
CASSSSRLGGNTEAFF